What follows are 18 T cell receptor beta chains derived from one specimen sequenced in a study of follicular helper T cells after annual influenza vaccination. Time point reported: 2014-2015 season, pre-vaccination. Some clones are missing from TCRdb's copy, which holds only in-frame ones; the method was immunoSEQ multiplex PCR. This sample yields approximately 25,000 clones, of which 80% to 90% are seen a single time; 1% to 1.5% belongs to the top ten. This specimen consisted of CXCR5+ CD38- circulating T follicular helper cells from blood, obtained on the day of influenza vaccination. Documented subset: circulating Tfh, non-naive CD4+CXCR5+PD-1+ (ICOS+CD38+ or ICOS-CD38-). These receptors came from an adult who received the influenza vaccine.

This clone has only a few counts. This chain joins TRBV20-1 and TRBJ1-1, with unresolved D. Germline V gives CDR1 DFQATT, CDR2 SNEGSKA (reference sequence). The CDR3 is made up of 11 amino acids. V dropped 6 bases and J dropped 4 bases, with 9 bases sitting between them. The CDR3 spells CSAGGSTEAFF. CDR3 DNA: TGCAGTGCCGGCGGTAGCACTGAAGCTTTCTTT.

This clone was observed a few times. The genes are TRBV18 and TRBJ1-3; 9 bases match TRBD1. V shed 6 bases and J 7 bases; nucleotides not matched to a gene: 10. The CDR3 consists of 15 residues. Per germline, CDR1 KGHSH and CDR2 LQKENI. In DNA, the CDR3 is TGTGCCAGCTCTCCGGGACAGGGTGGTGAGAACACCATATATTTT. As protein: CASSPGQGGENTIYF.

V usage is TRBV5-1 and J usage is TRBJ2-1; D might be TRBD1 (5 bases). Germline CDR1 is SGHRS and CDR2 is YFSETQ. Trimming left V 0 bases short and J 2 bases short, with 12 bases between. This CDR3 region has 16 residues. The CDR3 spells CASSLAQGLTYNEQFF. In DNA form, the CDR3 reads TGCGCCAGCAGCTTGGCTCAGGGCCTGACCTACAATGAGCAGTTCTTC.

The gene calls are TRBV19 and TRBJ2-2; 7 bases map to TRBD1. Germline CDR1 reads LNHDA; CDR2 reads SQIVND (reference sequence). V shed 5 bases, J shed 3 bases, and the junction held 3 bases outside the gene matches. The CDR3 covers 14 residues. The CDR3 coding sequence is TGTGCCAGTAGTTTAACAGGGGACACCGGGGAGCTGTTTTTT. The encoded protein is CASSLTGDTGELFF. Based on the CDR3 plus reference TRBV19 and TRBJ2-2, the full variable domain is DGGITQSPKYLFRKEGQNVTLSCEQNLNHDAMYWYRQDPGQGLRLIYYSQIVNDFQKGDIAEGYSVSREKKESFPLTVTSAQKNPTAFYLCASSLTGDTGELFFGEGSRLTVL.

The V and J genes are TRBV7-9 and TRBJ1-1; TRBD1 aligns across 7 bases. The J segment lost 4 bases and the V segment lost 1 base, leaving 6 bases of the junction unmatched. The germline gives CDR1 SEHNR, CDR2 FQNEAQ (reference sequence). The CDR3 sequence is 15 residues long. The CDR3 region is CASSLGAGGFTEAFF. CDR3 sequence (DNA): TGTGCCAGCAGCTTAGGGGCAGGGGGGTTCACTGAAGCTTTCTTT.

The V call is TRBV5-4, the J call TRBJ2-3; 11 nucleotides match TRBD2. CDR1 is SGHNT and CDR2 is YYREEE in the germline V gene (reference sequence). Trimming at V came to 7 bases and at J to 0 bases, leaving 1 base not matched to a gene. This CDR3 has 14 residues. This chain's CDR3 is CASLAGGSTDTQYF. The CDR3 DNA is TGTGCCAGCCTAGCGGGGGGAAGCACAGATACGCAGTATTTT.

The chain has TRBV5-4 and TRBJ2-5, with D perhaps TRBD2 (5 bases). The CDR3 runs 13 residues. With 4 bases removed from V and 9 bases from J, the gap between germline ends came to 16 bases. Germline values: CDR1 SGHNT, CDR2 YYREEE (reference sequence). The CDR3 bases are TGTGCCAGCAGCCTCGGGAAAGAGGCGGCCCAGTACTTC. Translated: CASSLGKEAAQYF.

Of note for this clone: Other DNA sequences within the sample encode an identical CDR3. The chain links TRBV6-5 to TRBJ1-2, with 9 bases fitting TRBD1. The CDR3 runs 14 residues. Germline CDR1 reads MNHEY; CDR2 reads SVGAGI. V lost 3 bases and J lost 2; bases outside the gene matches: 1. CDR3 DNA: TGTGCCAGCAGTTATGGGACAGGGAACTATGGCTACACCTTC. Protein: CASSYGTGNYGYTF.

This sequence joins TRBV5-1 and TRBJ2-2, with TRBD1 identical over 12 bases. With V trimmed by 2 bases and J by 7 bases, 6 bases remained unmatched. Looked up from germline, CDR1 is SGHRS and CDR2 is YFSETQ. The CDR3 covers 16 residues. CDR3 sequence (DNA): TGCGCCAGCAGCTTCCGGGACAGGGGGCTTGGCGGGGAGCTGTTTTTT. This gives the protein CASSFRDRGLGGELFF.

This clone was recorded once. The chain has TRBV30 and TRBJ1-1; D remains unclear. CDR3 length: 11 residues. Between the trimmed V and J ends, which lost 4 bases and 3 bases, there was a span of 6 bases. Germline V lookup: CDR1 GTSNPN, CDR2 SVGIG (reference sequence). CDR3 residues: CAWTGYTEAFF. The CDR3 region has the DNA TGTGCCTGGACAGGATACACTGAAGCTTTCTTT. The full variable domain, in which reference TRBV30 and TRBJ1-1 provide the parts outside the CDR3, is SQTIHQWPATLVQPVGSPLSLECTVEGTSNPNLYWYRQAAGRGLQLLFYSVGIGQISSEVPQNLSASRPQDRQFILSSKKLLLSDSGFYLCAWTGYTEAFFGQGTRLTVV.

The table lists this clone with a count of one. The CDR3 region is CASSLLGPPADTQYF. CDR3 nucleotides: TGTGCCAGCAGCTTACTAGGTCCCCCCGCAGATACGCAGTATTTT. J is TRBJ2-3 and V is TRBV7-3, with D unclear. Germline V gene data show CDR1 as SGHTA and CDR2 as FQGTGA. V was pared by 2 bases and J by 4 bases, with 13 bases between. The CDR3 consists of 15 residues.

The chain uses TRBV29-1 and TRBJ2-1, with D uncertain. The CDR3 covers 12 residues. Trimming stripped 6 bases from V and 5 bases from J, with 11 bases between. Germline assignment: CDR1 SQVTM and CDR2 ANQGSEA. CDR3 amino acids: CSVAWRDNEQFF. In nucleotides, the CDR3 is TGCAGCGTGGCGTGGAGAGACAATGAGCAGTTCTTC.

V gene TRBV5-6 combines with J gene TRBJ2-7, with TRBD2 as a possible D gene (5 bases). CDR1 and CDR2 (germline): SGHDT, YYEEEE. This CDR3 spans 15 amino acids. The V end was cut by 0 bases, the J end by 0 bases, with 10 bases between. CDR3 sequence reads: CASSLDLAISYEQYF. CDR3 DNA: TGTGCCAGCAGCTTGGATTTAGCGATCTCCTACGAGCAGTACTTC.

The rearrangement links TRBV5-4 to TRBJ1-2; weak D call: TRBD1 (6 bases). V was clipped by 1 base and J by 8 bases, with 9 bases between them. This CDR3 comprises 12 residues. CDR1 is SGHNT, CDR2 YYREEE, per germline (reference sequence). The CDR3 is CASSLTGKGYTF. In DNA form, the CDR3 reads TGTGCCAGCAGCTTGACAGGGAAAGGCTACACCTTC.

The rearrangement links TRBV7-8 to TRBJ1-2; D gene unclear. The CDR3 contains 15 residues. Germline-derived CDR1 and CDR2 are SGHVS and FQNEAQ. Deletions cut 0 bases from V and 3 bases from J, with 11 bases between. The CDR3 sequence: CASSLARRQDYGYTF. CDR3 bases: TGTGCCAGCAGCTTAGCGCGCAGGCAGGACTATGGCTACACCTTC. The full variable domain, in which reference TRBV7-8 and TRBJ1-2 provide the parts outside the CDR3, is GAGVSQSPRYKVAKRGQDVALRCDPISGHVSLFWYQQALGQGPEFLTYFQNEAQLDKSGLPSDRFFAERPEGSVSTLKIQRTQQEDSAVYLCASSLARRQDYGYTFGSGTRLTVV.

This clone was found a few times. The CDR3 DNA follows: TGTGCCAGCAGCCTAACAGGGGTATACAACGGGGAGCTGTTTTTT. It translates to CASSLTGVYNGELFF. This rearrangement joins TRBV5-8 to TRBJ2-2; TRBD1 aligns across 7 bases. The trim removed 4 bases at V and 7 bases at J, leaving 10 bases unmatched. The CDR3 is made up of 15 amino acids. CDR1 and CDR2 from the germline V gene are SGHTS and YDEGEE.

The genes are TRBV18 and TRBJ2-7, with D tentatively TRBD2 (6 bases). The CDR3 covers 18 residues. Germline loops: CDR1 KGHSH, CDR2 LQKENI. V lost 1 base and J 0 bases, leaving 19 bases between the germline ends. CDR3 amino acids: CASSPQLPPVGGSYEQYF. CDR3 DNA sequence: TGTGCCAGCTCACCACAACTCCCCCCGGTGGGAGGCTCCTACGAGCAGTACTTC. The full variable domain, with the rest looked up from reference TRBV18 and TRBJ2-7, is NAGVMQNPRHLVRRRGQEARLRCSPMKGHSHVYWYRQLPEEGLKFMVYLQKENIIDESGMPKERFSAEFPKEGPSILRIQQVVRGDSAAYFCASSPQLPPVGGSYEQYFGPGTRLTVT.

This clone appeared once. The chain uses TRBV6-1 and TRBJ2-7; D perhaps matches TRBD1 (5 bases). CDR1 and CDR2 from the germline V gene are MNHNS and SASEGT. V lost 0 bases and J lost 3, with 6 bases in between. CDR3 length: 13 residues. CDR3 in DNA: TGTGCCAGCAGTGAAGCGGGGCACTACGAGCAGTACTTC. Residues: CASSEAGHYEQYF.